This note documents a single T cell receptor beta chain sequence. What it recognizes is unknown. The sample holds other DNA sequences that translate to the same CDR3. The data were taken from a study of shared clonotypes between healthy human individuals. Only in-frame clones appear in the TCRdb table, and some are missing; sequencing was by immunoSEQ multiplex PCR. This sample carries roughly 2.5 million clones, just over 90% of them seen once, and the ten largest clones take about 0.13%. The CDR3 extends over 14 amino acids. Trimming left V 0 bases short and J 6 bases short, with 7 bases between. CDR1 is SGHRS and CDR2 is YFSETQ in the germline V gene. Study outcomes and limitations: Specimens sampled were limited to blood, with tissue repertoires likely differing. Depth of sequencing was expected to influence donor clonotype sharing.

CD45RA+ naive and CD45RA-negative memory subsets were separated from CD4+ cells. The chain links TRBV5-1 to TRBJ1-6; the D gene is possibly TRBD1 (5 bases). Sample: naive CD4+ T cells sorted from blood. Subset described: CD45RA+ positively selected. The origin of this receptor is a man aged 18 to 35 in good health. Here the CDR3 reads CASSLGQSNSPLHF. The CDR3 DNA reads as TGCGCCAGCAGCTTGGGACAGTCTAATTCACCCCTCCACTTT.